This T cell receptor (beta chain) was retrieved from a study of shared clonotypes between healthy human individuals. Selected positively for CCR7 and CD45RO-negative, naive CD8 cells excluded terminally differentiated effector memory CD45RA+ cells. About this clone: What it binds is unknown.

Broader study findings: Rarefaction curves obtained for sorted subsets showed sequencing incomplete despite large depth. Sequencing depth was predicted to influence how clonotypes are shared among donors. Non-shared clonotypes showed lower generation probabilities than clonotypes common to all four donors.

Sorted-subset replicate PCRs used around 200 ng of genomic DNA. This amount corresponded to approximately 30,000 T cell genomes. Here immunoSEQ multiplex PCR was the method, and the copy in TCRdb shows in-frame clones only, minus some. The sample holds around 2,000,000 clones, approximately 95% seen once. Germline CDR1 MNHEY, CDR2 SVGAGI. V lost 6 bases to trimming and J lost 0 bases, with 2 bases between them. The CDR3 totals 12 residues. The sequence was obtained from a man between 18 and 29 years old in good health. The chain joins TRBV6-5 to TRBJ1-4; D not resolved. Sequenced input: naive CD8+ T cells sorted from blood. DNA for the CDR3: TGTGCCAGCAGATCAACTAATGAAAAACTGTTTTTT. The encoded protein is CASRSTNEKLFF.